Sequencing of this TCR beta chain was carried out in a study of chemoradiotherapy in HPV16-positive cancers. TCRdb's table, derived via immunoSEQ multiplex PCR, lists solely in-frame clones and lacks some. The sample lists about 35,000 clones, approximately 90% occurring once. This specimen was blood, taken from a patient who underwent chemoradiotherapy. This clonotype originated in a human donor with HPV-associated anogenital cancer.

In DNA, the CDR3 is TGTGCCAGCAGCTTAAATGGACAGGGTTATTCACCCCTCCACTTT. This sequence encodes CASSLNGQGYSPLHF. The chain recombines TRBV7-2 with TRBJ1-6; the match to TRBD1 covers 8 bases. V was pared by 2 bases and J by 8 bases, with 5 bases of the junction left unmatched. CDR3 length: 15 residues. Germline V gene lookup returns CDR1 SGHTA and CDR2 FQGNSA.